The source of this TCR beta chain is a study of T cells after yellow fever vaccination. General study results and limits: Contaminants from the bulk population, in the form of abundant clonotypes, could be found in FACS-sorted repertoires. The study re-detected most primary-vaccination clones after the booster (roughly 96% CD4, around 90% CD8).

TCRdb reprocessed the 5' RACE reads with MiXCR, giving one entry per CDR3 protein. Found here are around 110,000 distinct CDR3 sequences, under 9% of them singletons; the top ten hold about 25%. As for this clonotype: Its antigen is still unknown.

Trimming took 1 base from V and 8 from J, leaving 6 bases between them. The germline CDR1 and CDR2 sequences are SGHTA and FQGNSA. This CDR3 has 11 amino acids. J is TRBJ2-7 and V is TRBV7-2; D is perhaps TRBD1 or TRBD2 (5 bases each). The sequence came from a man aged 30-40 years who received the YFV17D yellow fever vaccine. This sample comprised CD8+ T cells sorted from PBMCs, obtained 45 days after the yellow fever booster vaccination. CDR3 nucleotides: TGTGCCAGCAGCTTAGGGGGACAGCAGTACTTC. It specifies CASSLGGQQYF.